This TCR beta chain came from a study of PD-1 blockade in classical Hodgkin lymphoma. Whole-study context: Patients were treated with nivolumab at 3 mg/kg, and this was given intravenously every 2 weeks. Study-wide points: The drivers behind the repertoire differences, possibly disease activity or prior therapy, remain undefined. At baseline, newly diagnosed patients reportedly showed less TCR diversity than healthy donors.

This table comes from immunoSEQ multiplex PCR, and its TCRdb copy is limited to in-frame clones, with some not included. The table shows about 27,000 clones, with 72% occurring only once. Specified time point: cycle 4 day 1 (C4D1), after six to seven weeks of nivolumab. No patient escaped relapse after autologous stem cell transplantation, and brentuximab vedotin exposure varied. The CDR3 runs 14 residues. Trimming removed 8 bases at V and 1 base at J, with 11 bases between. Looked up from germline, CDR1 is LNHDA and CDR2 is SQIVND (reference sequence). A remark on this clone: The target antigen is unknown.

The rearrangement links TRBV19 to TRBJ2-2; D gene ambiguous. The sequences come from peripheral blood mononuclear cells (PBMCs), collected before the fourth cycle of nivolumab. This TCR was sampled from a human donor with classical Hodgkin lymphoma. The CDR3 region has the DNA TGTGCCAGTTCAAACTCGCAGAACACCGGGGAGCTGTTTTTT. It codes for CASSNSQNTGELFF.